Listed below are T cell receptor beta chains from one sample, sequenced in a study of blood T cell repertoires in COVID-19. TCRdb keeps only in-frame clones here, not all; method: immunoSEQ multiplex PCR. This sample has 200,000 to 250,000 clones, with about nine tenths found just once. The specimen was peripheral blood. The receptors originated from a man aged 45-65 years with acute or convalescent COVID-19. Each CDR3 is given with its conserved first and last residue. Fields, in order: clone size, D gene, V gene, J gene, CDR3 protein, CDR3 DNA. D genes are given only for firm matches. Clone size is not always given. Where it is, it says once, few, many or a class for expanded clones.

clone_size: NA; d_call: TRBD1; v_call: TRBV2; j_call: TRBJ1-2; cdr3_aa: CAGGQAPYGYTF; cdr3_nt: TGTGCCGGCGGACAGGCCCCCTATGGCTACACCTTC
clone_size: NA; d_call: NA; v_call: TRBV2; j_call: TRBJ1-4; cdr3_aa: CASTPQVLRNEKLFF; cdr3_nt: TGTGCCAGCACGCCGCAGGTCCTACGAAATGAAAAACTGTTTTTT
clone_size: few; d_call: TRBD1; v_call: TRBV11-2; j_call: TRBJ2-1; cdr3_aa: CASSRDRGYEQFF; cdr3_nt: TGTGCCAGCAGCCGGGACAGGGGATATGAGCAGTTCTTC
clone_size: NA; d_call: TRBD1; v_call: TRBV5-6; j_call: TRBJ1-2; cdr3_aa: CASSLADRFYGYTF; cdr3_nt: TGTGCCAGCAGCTTGGCGGACAGGTTCTATGGCTACACCTTC
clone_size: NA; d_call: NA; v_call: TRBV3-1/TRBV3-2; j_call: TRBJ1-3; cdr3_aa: CASSRQVFVDTIYF; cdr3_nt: TGTGCCAGCAGCCGACAGGTTTTTGTGGACACCATATATTTT
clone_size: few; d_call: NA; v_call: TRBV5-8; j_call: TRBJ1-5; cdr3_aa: CASSTPRGLVSNQPQHF; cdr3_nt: TGTGCCAGCAGCACGCCCAGGGGCCTCGTTAGCAATCAGCCCCAGCATTTT
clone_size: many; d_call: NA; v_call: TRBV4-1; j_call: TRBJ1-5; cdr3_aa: CASSPLAGSNQPQHF; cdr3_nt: TGCGCCAGCAGCCCGCTAGCAGGAAGCAATCAGCCCCAGCATTTT
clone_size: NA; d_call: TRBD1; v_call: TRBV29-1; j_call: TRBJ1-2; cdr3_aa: CSVPGQGAHGYTF; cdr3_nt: TGCAGCGTTCCGGGACAGGGGGCCCATGGCTACACCTTC
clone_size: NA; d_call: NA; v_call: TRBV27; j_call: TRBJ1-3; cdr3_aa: CASSFNPAGNTIYF; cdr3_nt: TGTGCCAGCAGTTTTAATCCCGCTGGAAACACCATATATTTT
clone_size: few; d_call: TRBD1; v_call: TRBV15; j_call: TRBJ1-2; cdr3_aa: CATSRDLTGDGYTF; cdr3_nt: TGTGCCACCAGCAGAGATCTGACAGGGGATGGCTACACCTTC
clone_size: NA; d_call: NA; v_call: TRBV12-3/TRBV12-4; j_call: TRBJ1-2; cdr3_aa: CASRRRAYGYTF; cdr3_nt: TGTGCCAGCAGGAGGAGGGCCTATGGCTACACCTTC
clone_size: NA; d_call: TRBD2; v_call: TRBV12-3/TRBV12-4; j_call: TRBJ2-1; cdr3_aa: CASSWSAGGEFF; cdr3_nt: TGTGCCAGCAGTTGGTCAGCGGGGGGTGAGTTCTTC
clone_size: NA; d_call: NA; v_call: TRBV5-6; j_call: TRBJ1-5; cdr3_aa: CASSRYSNQPQHF; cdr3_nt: TGTGCCAGCAGCCGGTATAGCAATCAGCCCCAGCATTTT
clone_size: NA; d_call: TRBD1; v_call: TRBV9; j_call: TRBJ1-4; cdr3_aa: CASSAAGGYRNEKLFF; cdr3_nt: TGTGCCAGCAGCGCGGCAGGGGGCTACCGGAATGAAAAACTGTTTTTT
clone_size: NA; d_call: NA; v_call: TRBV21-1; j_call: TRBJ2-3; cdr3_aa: CASSNPKFRWDTQYF; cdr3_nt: TGTGCCAGCAGCAATCCCAAATTCCGGTGGGATACGCAGTATTTT
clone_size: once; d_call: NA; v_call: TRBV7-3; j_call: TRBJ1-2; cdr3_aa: CASSFGREGYGYTF; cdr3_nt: TGTGCCAGCAGCTTCGGTCGGGAGGGCTATGGCTACACCTTC
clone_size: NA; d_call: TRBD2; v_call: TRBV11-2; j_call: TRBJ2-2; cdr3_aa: CASSFGASGNTGELFF; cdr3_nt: TGTGCCAGCAGCTTTGGAGCTAGCGGTAACACCGGGGAGCTGTTTTTT
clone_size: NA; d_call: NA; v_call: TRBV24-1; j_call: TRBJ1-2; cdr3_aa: CATSDLDRNYGYTF; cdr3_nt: TGTGCCACCAGTGATTTGGACAGAAACTATGGCTACACCTTC
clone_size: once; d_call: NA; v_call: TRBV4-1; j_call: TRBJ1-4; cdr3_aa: CASSQVPAGGKLFF; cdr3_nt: TGCGCCAGCAGCCAGGTGCCAGCGGGCGGGAAACTGTTTTTT
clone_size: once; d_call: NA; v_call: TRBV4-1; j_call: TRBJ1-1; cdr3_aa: CASSLLGRGEAFF; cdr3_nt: TGCGCCAGCAGCCTCCTCGGCCGGGGGGAAGCTTTCTTT
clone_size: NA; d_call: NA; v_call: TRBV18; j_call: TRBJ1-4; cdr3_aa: CASSPRQFNEKLFF; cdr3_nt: TGTGCCAGCTCACCACGACAGTTTAATGAAAAACTGTTTTTT
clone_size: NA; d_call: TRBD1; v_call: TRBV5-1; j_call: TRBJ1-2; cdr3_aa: CASSADRARVDGYTF; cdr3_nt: TGCGCCAGCAGCGCGGACAGGGCGAGGGTTGATGGCTACACCTTC
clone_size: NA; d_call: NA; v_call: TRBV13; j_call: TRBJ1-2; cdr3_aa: CASSPAPGTYGYTF; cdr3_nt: TGTGCCAGCAGCCCGGCGCCGGGTACCTATGGCTACACCTTC
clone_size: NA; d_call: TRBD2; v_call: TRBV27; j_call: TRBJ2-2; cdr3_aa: CASSLNGGAGELFF; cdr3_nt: TGTGCCAGCAGTTTAAACGGGGGGGCCGGGGAGCTGTTTTTT
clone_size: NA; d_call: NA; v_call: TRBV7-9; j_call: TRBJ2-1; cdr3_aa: CASSSYRSRNEQFF; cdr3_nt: TGTGCCAGCAGCTCCTACCGGAGCCGCAATGAGCAGTTCTTC
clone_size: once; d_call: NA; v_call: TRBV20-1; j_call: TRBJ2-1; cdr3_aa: CSATLAEQFF; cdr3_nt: TGCAGTGCTACCCTAGCTGAGCAGTTCTTC
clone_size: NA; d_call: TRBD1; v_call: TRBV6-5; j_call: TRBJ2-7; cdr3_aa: CASSPTGGRTYEQYF; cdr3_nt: TGTGCCAGCAGCCCAACAGGGGGCCGCACCTACGAGCAGTACTTC